The 22 T cell receptor beta chains listed next were all sequenced from one sample in a study of cytomegalovirus exposure and HLA in healthy donors. Sequenced by immunoSEQ multiplex PCR; TCRdb stores in-frame clones only, minus some. This sample has about 150,000 clones, with around 84% found just once. The specimen was PBMCs. The receptors stem from a human donor in good health.

As for this clone: The sample holds other DNA sequences that translate to the same CDR3. J is TRBJ2-7 and V is TRBV9; 10 bases line up with TRBD2. The CDR3 is 15 residues long. V trimming: 0 bases; J trimming: 4 bases; junction bases outside the gene matches: 4. Germline loops: CDR1 SGDLS, CDR2 YYNGEE. The CDR3 loop reads CASSVETSGTYEQYF. CDR3 DNA sequence: TGTGCCAGCAGCGTAGAAACTAGCGGGACGTACGAGCAGTACTTC.

V is TRBV10-2 and J is TRBJ2-1; TRBD1 is a possible D gene (5 bases). This CDR3 has 14 residues. V was shortened by 7 bases and J by 0 bases, with 10 bases between the two germline ends. CDR1 is WSHSY and CDR2 is SAAADI in the germline V gene. CDR3 in amino acids: CASKGAASYNEQFF. The CDR3 DNA reads TGCGCCAGCAAAGGGGCGGCCTCCTACAATGAGCAGTTCTTC.

The chain links TRBV5-1 to TRBJ1-4; TRBD1 matches 7 bases. The CDR3 has 16 amino acids. Germline V gene lookup returns CDR1 SGHRS and CDR2 YFSETQ. J was trimmed by 3 bases and V by 4 bases; bases with no gene match: 9. The CDR3 DNA is TGCGCCAGCAGCCAAGGACAGGTACACCCTAATGAAAAACTGTTTTTT. Encoded protein: CASSQGQVHPNEKLFF.

V and J are TRBV5-1 and TRBJ1-1, with 7 bases lining up with TRBD1. V dropped 7 bases and J dropped 5; count of bases not matched to a gene: 11. CDR1 and CDR2 (germline): SGHRS, YFSETQ. The CDR3 has 14 amino acids. In DNA, the CDR3 is TGCGCCAGCTCGACTGGTGACAGGGCGACTGAAGCTTTCTTT. Translated, it gives CASSTGDRATEAFF.

The rearrangement links TRBV4-3 to TRBJ1-4; a possible D gene is TRBD1 (6 bases). The CDR3 is made up of 14 amino acids. Germline V gives CDR1 LGHNA, CDR2 YSLEER. Between the trimmed V and J ends, which lost 2 bases and 7 bases, there was a span of 11 bases. The CDR3 DNA reads TGCGCCAGCAGCCAAACAGGGAGTAGTGAAAAACTGTTTTTT. Encoded protein: CASSQTGSSEKLFF.

The chain recombines TRBV6-6 with TRBJ1-5; 7 nucleotides line up with TRBD1. This CDR3 contains 16 residues. V trimming: 4 bases; J trimming: 0 bases; junction bases outside the gene matches: 6. The germline V gene has CDR1 MNHNY and CDR2 SVGAGI (reference sequence). The CDR3 sequence is CASSSETGNSNQPQHF. Here the CDR3 DNA reads TGTGCCAGCAGTTCCGAGACAGGGAATAGCAATCAGCCCCAGCATTTT.

The chain employs TRBV7-9 and TRBJ2-7; 8 bases line up with TRBD2. Germline assignment: CDR1 SEHNR and CDR2 FQNEAQ (reference sequence). Unmatched junction bases numbered 8, after V lost 0 bases and J lost 4 bases. There are 16 residues in the CDR3. The CDR3 nucleotides are TGTGCCAGCAGCTTAGCGTCGGGGACTAGGGAGTACGAGCAGTACTTC. Amino acids: CASSLASGTREYEQYF.

V usage is TRBV9 and J usage is TRBJ1-2, with D unclear. CDR3 length: 13 amino acids. V dropped 0 bases and J dropped 5 bases, with 8 bases sitting between them. Germline assignment: CDR1 SGDLS and CDR2 YYNGEE. CDR3 sequence reads: CASSVGGRYGYTF. The CDR3 coding sequence is TGTGCCAGCAGCGTAGGAGGTCGATATGGCTACACCTTC.

This chain joins TRBV6-1 and TRBJ2-1; 10 bases align to TRBD2. V lost 4 bases and J lost 4; bases outside the gene matches: 4. Germline V gene sequence: CDR1 MNHNS, CDR2 SASEGT. The CDR3 spans 15 residues. The CDR3 DNA is TGTGCCAGCAGTGCCGGACTAGCGGAATACAATGAGCAGTTCTTC. Amino acids: CASSAGLAEYNEQFF.

This rearrangement joins TRBV5-1 to TRBJ1-3; D might be TRBD1 (6 bases). There are 15 residues in the CDR3. V lost 7 bases to trimming and J lost 0 bases, with 14 bases between them. Germline CDR1 and CDR2: SGHRS and YFSETQ. The CDR3 is CASATGRSSGNTIYF. The CDR3 DNA reads as TGCGCCAGCGCGACAGGTCGGAGCTCTGGAAACACCATATATTTT.

The genes are TRBV4-1 and TRBJ2-4, with D hard to call. The CDR3 length is 15 residues. Trimming took off 0 bases at V and 0 bases at J, with 6 bases between the two ends. CDR1 and CDR2 from the germline V gene are MGHRA and YSYEKL. This CDR3 reads CASSQDTPAKNIQYF. CDR3 coding DNA: TGCGCCAGCAGCCAAGATACTCCAGCCAAAAACATTCAGTACTTC.

The chain recombines TRBV10-1 with TRBJ2-3, with a weak D call TRBD2 (6 bases). Trimming took 3 bases from V and 2 from J, leaving 9 bases between them. The CDR3 loop spans 14 amino acids. Germline V gene data show CDR1 as WNHNN and CDR2 as SYGVQD (reference sequence). The CDR3 coding sequence is TGCGCCAGCAGTGAAGGAGGGAACACAGATACGCAGTATTTT. Encoded protein: CASSEGGNTDTQYF.

This clone has a single count. The rearrangement joins TRBV20-1 to TRBJ1-1; D is ambiguous. CDR1 is DFQATT, CDR2 SNEGSKA, per germline (reference sequence). This CDR3 contains 11 residues. The V and J ends lost 8 bases and 3 bases respectively, with 10 bases between them. In DNA, the CDR3 is TGCAGTCGGGTGAGGGACACTGAAGCTTTCTTT. This sequence encodes CSRVRDTEAFF.

The chain links TRBV7-7 to TRBJ2-2, with 9 nucleotides matching TRBD2. Trimming cost V 3 bases and J 7 bases; bases outside gene matches: 6. The germline gives CDR1 SSHAT, CDR2 FNYEAQ (reference sequence). The CDR3 is made up of 15 amino acids. The CDR3 coding sequence is TGTGCCAGCAGCTTCCTGGCGGGAGGGCTCGGGGAGCTGTTTTTT. The encoded protein is CASSFLAGGLGELFF.

The chain carries TRBV7-2 and TRBJ1-2, with a weak D call TRBD1 (6 bases). There are 13 residues in the CDR3. V was trimmed by 1 base and J by 6 bases, leaving 9 bases between them. Germline V lookup: CDR1 SGHTA, CDR2 FQGNSA. The CDR3 loop reads CASSLGGGNGYTF. CDR3 DNA: TGTGCCAGCAGCTTAGGAGGGGGTAATGGCTACACCTTC.

V is TRBV5-1 and J is TRBJ1-1, with TRBD1 matching 7 bases. The CDR3 consists of 14 residues. Germline CDR1 is SGHRS and CDR2 is YFSETQ. V lost 4 bases to trimming and J lost 5 bases; unmatched junction nucleotides: 8. The CDR3 bases are TGCGCCAGCAGCGTCGCGACAGGGTTGACTGAAGCTTTCTTT. This codes for CASSVATGLTEAFF.

The rearrangement links TRBV9 to TRBJ2-1; D is perhaps TRBD2 (5 bases). V lost 0 bases to trimming and J lost 6 bases, with 10 bases between them. Germline V gene data show CDR1 as SGDLS and CDR2 as YYNGEE. The CDR3 is made up of 14 amino acids. The CDR3 bases are TGTGCCAGCAGCGTAGTCGCGGGTCCCAATGAGCAGTTCTTC. This sequence encodes CASSVVAGPNEQFF.

This clone showed up just a few times. The chain recombines TRBV2 with TRBJ1-1; no definite D call. Trimming took 7 bases from V and 6 from J, leaving 15 bases between them. The germline V gene has CDR1 SNHLY and CDR2 FYNNEI. The length of the CDR3 is 13 residues. The CDR3 coding sequence is TGTGCCAGCAATCCCTGGCAGATGGCTGAAGCTTTCTTT. Its translation is CASNPWQMAEAFF.

This CDR3 reads CASSEVGEGYGYTF. The DNA of the CDR3 is TGTGCCAGCAGTGAAGTCGGGGAAGGCTATGGCTACACCTTC. The V call is TRBV6-1, the J call TRBJ1-2; D remains ambiguous. V was cut by 1 base and J by 4 bases, with 10 bases left in between. The CDR3 consists of 14 residues. Germline V gene lookup returns CDR1 MNHNS and CDR2 SASEGT.

J is TRBJ1-5 and V is TRBV28; maybe TRBD1 (5 bases). From germline, CDR1 is MDHEN and CDR2 SYDVKM. The CDR3 runs to 15 residues. V lost 2 bases and J 0 bases, leaving 8 bases between the germline ends. The DNA of the CDR3 is TGTGCCAGCAGTTTACCGCAGGGTAGCAATCAGCCCCAGCATTTT. It yields the protein CASSLPQGSNQPQHF.

The J gene is TRBJ2-3, the V gene TRBV10-1; 8 nucleotides agree with TRBD1. Per the germline V gene, CDR1 is WNHNN and CDR2 is SYGVQD (reference sequence). This CDR3 has 15 amino acids. J lost 3 bases, V lost 6 bases, and 8 bases had no gene match. DNA of the CDR3: TGCGCCAGCAGGCCAGACAGGGGAAGGACAGATACGCAGTATTTT. It specifies CASRPDRGRTDTQYF.

V usage is TRBV6-5 and J usage is TRBJ1-1; D gene uncertain. This CDR3 spans 13 amino acids. The germline gives CDR1 MNHEY, CDR2 SVGAGI. V was clipped by 3 bases and J by 1 base, with 6 bases between them. CDR3 DNA sequence: TGTGCCAGCAGTTATTACGGGAACACTGAAGCTTTCTTT. Its translation is CASSYYGNTEAFF.